This T cell receptor (beta chain) was captured in a study of cytomegalovirus exposure and HLA in healthy donors. Study details: Tens of millions of unique TCRs from HLA-typed donors made up an early data release.

CDR3 length: 15 residues. Germline lookup yields CDR1 SGHRS and CDR2 YFSETQ. J was trimmed by 1 base and V by 4 bases; bases with no gene match: 7. The PCR employed 60 Vbeta primers together with 13 Jbeta primers. Data came from immunoSEQ multiplex PCR; TCRdb stores just in-frame clones and leaves some out. This sample carries about 110,000 clones, over 75% of them seen once, and the ten largest clones take more than 4%. The material sequenced was PBMCs. V and J are TRBV5-1 and TRBJ2-7, with 8 positions matching TRBD2. This receptor was obtained from a male donor in good health and CMV-seronegative. CDR3 protein: CASSPGRGHSYEQYF. The CDR3 DNA reads TGCGCCAGCAGCCCCGGGAGGGGCCATTCCTACGAGCAGTACTTC.